Listed below are T cell receptor beta chains from one sample, sequenced in a study of T-cell memory formation after mild COVID-19. MiXCR, applied by TCRdb to the 5' RACE reads, yields one record per CDR3 protein. The sample lists roughly 150,000 distinct CDR3 sequences; approximately 13% were seen once. Sample: PBMCs or a T cell subset sorted from them (not recorded which). The origin of the receptors is a man between 18 and 29 years old who had mild COVID-19 (a few samples of this study predate the infection). Cell type and time point are not known. The conserved cysteine and the conserved F or W are not part of the CDR3 here.

TRBV11-1	TRBJ2-7	ASTTRQGSYEQY
TRBV20-1	TRBJ2-5	SAPPRTSGRETQY
TRBV7-2	TRBJ2-2	ASSPDSGELF
TRBV6-1	TRBJ2-3	ASSEAPSPPDTQY
TRBV6-1	TRBJ1-2	ASSQARTSNYGYT
TRBV11-3	TRBJ2-3	ASSWGRGKDTQY
TRBV7-9	TRBJ2-3	ASSLPAGGTDTQY
TRBV6-5	TRBJ2-7	ASRSVGRSSYEQY
TRBV4-3	TRBJ1-5	ASSQDEGFQPQH
TRBV6-2/TRBV6-3	TRBJ2-4	ASQANGFGGTGAKNIQY
TRBV12-3/TRBV12-4	TRBJ1-4	ASSFYGEKLF
TRBV6-5	TRBJ2-1	ASSYVRSPGPYNEQF
TRBV11-2	TRBJ1-2	ASSSWRVHGYT
TRBV7-3	TRBJ2-1	ASSLLGSEQF
TRBV7-3	TRBJ2-2	ASSFDRDTGELF
TRBV29-1	TRBJ1-5	SVGDGNQPQH
TRBV12-3/TRBV12-4	TRBJ2-5	ASRLTGQETQY
TRBV12-3/TRBV12-4	TRBJ2-4	ASSLRRGVAGFDKNIQY
TRBV6-2/TRBV6-3	TRBJ1-6	ASTRQGNSPLH
TRBV12-3/TRBV12-4	TRBJ2-1	ASSPRRKDEQF
TRBV9	TRBJ2-5	ASSVGSSGGRQETQY
TRBV5-1	TRBJ1-3	ASSWDGRGGNTIY
TRBV4-2	TRBJ2-3	ASSQSPERQGEGDTQY
TRBV15	TRBJ2-4	ATSRVRDGKNIQY
TRBV7-9	TRBJ1-1	ASSPKNIGDTEAF
TRBV5-1	TRBJ2-7	ASSLFGTGYEQY
TRBV4-1	TRBJ1-1	ASSHPAAEAF
TRBV7-3	TRBJ2-3	ASSRAGLPDTQY
TRBV4-2	TRBJ2-3	ASSLTIPPRGSTDTQY
TRBV7-3	TRBJ2-5	ASSLNGEETQY
TRBV28	TRBJ2-3	ASSLLEYDTQY
TRBV12-3/TRBV12-4	TRBJ1-5	ASSLGGQPQH
TRBV7-2	TRBJ1-3	ASSLFLGVVDTIY
TRBV2	TRBJ2-6	ASSGQVGRGQANVLT
TRBV7-2	TRBJ2-5	ASSLLQNQETQY
TRBV24-1	TRBJ2-3	ATSPGRGADTQY
TRBV2	TRBJ1-1	ASRRTAIEAF
TRBV7-9	TRBJ1-2	ASSLEPGQGKEGYT
TRBV18	TRBJ2-7	ASSPQGDEQY
TRBV12-3/TRBV12-4	TRBJ2-7	ASSLGPLEQY
TRBV10-2	TRBJ2-1	ASRQADEQF
TRBV5-1	TRBJ1-2	ASSSRTGEIANGYT
TRBV7-2	TRBJ2-7	ASSLDRVKASYGQY
TRBV20-1	TRBJ2-3	SASSGGFPPDTQY
TRBV7-2	TRBJ2-7	ASSFSPEKGYEQY
TRBV15	TRBJ2-5	ATSRESWVQETQY
TRBV6-2/TRBV6-3	TRBJ2-7	ASSPTWTASYEQY
TRBV12-3/TRBV12-4	TRBJ1-5	ASSPLFHTQPQH
TRBV23-1	TRBJ2-5	ASSQLASRETQY
TRBV7-2	TRBJ2-7	ASSQRVGGTTTSYEQY
TRBV7-3	TRBJ1-1	ASSPGGGSAQTNTEAF
TRBV11-2	TRBJ2-7	ASSSIQGVGYEQY
TRBV5-1	TRBJ2-2	ASSPGTGPTGELF
TRBV18	TRBJ2-1	ASGEGGGNEQF
TRBV5-1	TRBJ2-2	ASSLASPGELF